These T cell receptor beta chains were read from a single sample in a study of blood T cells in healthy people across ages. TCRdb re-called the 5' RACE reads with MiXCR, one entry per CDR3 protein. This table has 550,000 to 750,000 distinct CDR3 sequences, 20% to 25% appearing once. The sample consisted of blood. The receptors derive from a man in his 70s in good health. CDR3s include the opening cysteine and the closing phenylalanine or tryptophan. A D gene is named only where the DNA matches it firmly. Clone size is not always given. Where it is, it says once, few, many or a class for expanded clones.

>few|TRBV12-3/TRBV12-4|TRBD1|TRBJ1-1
CAGRLGQGPTEAFF
TGTGCCGGCAGGTTGGGACAGGGTCCCACTGAAGCTTTCTTT
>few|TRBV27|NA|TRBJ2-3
CASSQGQRPDTQYF
TGTGCCAGCAGCCAAGGGCAGCGGCCAGATACGCAGTATTTT
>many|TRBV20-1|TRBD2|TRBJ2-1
CSARPSGSSYNEQFF
TGCAGTGCGCGTCCTAGCGGAAGCTCCTACAATGAGCAGTTCTTC
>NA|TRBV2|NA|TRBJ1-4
CASSGAWATTNEKLFF
TGTGCCAGCAGTGGAGCCTGGGCTACAACTAATGAAAAACTGTTTTTT
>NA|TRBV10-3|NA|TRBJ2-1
CAISEGPTSYNEQFF
TGTGCCATCAGTGAGGGACCCACTTCCTACAATGAGCAGTTCTTC
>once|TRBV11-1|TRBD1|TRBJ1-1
CASSLLRGLTLNTEAFF
TGTGCCAGCAGCTTACTCAGGGGGCTGACCTTGAACACTGAAGCTTTCTTT
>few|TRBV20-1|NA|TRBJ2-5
CSGSGGQETQYF
TGCAGTGGTAGTGGGGGGCAAGAGACCCAGTACTTC
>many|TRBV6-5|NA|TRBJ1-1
CASSPPGRTEAFF
TGTGCCAGCAGCCCTCCGGGGCGGACTGAAGCTTTCTTT
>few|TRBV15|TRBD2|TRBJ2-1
CATSRGRGDGNEQFF
TGTGCCACCAGCAGGGGGCGGGGGGACGGAAATGAGCAGTTCTTC
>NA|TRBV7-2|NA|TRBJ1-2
CASSLSQQGGYTF
TGTGCCAGCAGCTTAAGTCAACAGGGAGGCTACACCTTC